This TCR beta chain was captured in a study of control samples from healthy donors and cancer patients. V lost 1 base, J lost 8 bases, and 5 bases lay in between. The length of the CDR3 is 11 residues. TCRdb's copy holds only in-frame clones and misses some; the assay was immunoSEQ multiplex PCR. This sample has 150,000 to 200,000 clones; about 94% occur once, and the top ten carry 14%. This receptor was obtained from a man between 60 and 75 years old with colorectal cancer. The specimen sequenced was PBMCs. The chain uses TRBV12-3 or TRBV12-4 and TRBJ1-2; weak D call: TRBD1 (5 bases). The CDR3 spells CASSLGGGYTF. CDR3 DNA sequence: TGTGCCAGCAGTTTAGGGGGGGGCTACACCTTC.